The rows below give T cell receptor beta chains drawn from one sample of a study of T cell repertoires in cytomegalovirus infection. TCRdb re-derived calls from the reads in MiXCR, one entry per CDR3 protein. This table has roughly 180,000 distinct CDR3 sequences, 20% to 25% appearing once. Antigens for these TCRs are unknown. Sample: CD8+ T cells from cultured PBMCs, taken from culture after CMV antigen stimulation. All receptors derive from a human donor in good health (CMV status not recorded). Some clones in this sample may be carry-over from other donors' samples. The CDR3 runs from the conserved cysteine through the conserved F or W. A D gene is named only where the DNA matches it firmly. Not every row has a clone size; where given, it reads once, few, many or a size class.

TRBD1	TRBJ2-6	TRBV7-2	.	TGTGCCAGCACTACAGGGGCTAGAGGCTCTGGGGCCAACGTCCTGACTTTC	CASTTGARGSGANVLTF
.	TRBJ2-4	TRBV7-8	few	TGTGCCAGCAGCTTACAACGGGCGCCTCAGCTAGCCAAAAACATTCAGTACTTC	CASSLQRAPQLAKNIQYF
.	TRBJ2-5	TRBV7-9	.	TGTGCCAGCAGCTCCCCGGCAGATACAGGGAATTACTACCAAGAGACCCAGTACTTC	CASSSPADTGNYYQETQYF
.	TRBJ1-1	TRBV7-8	.	TGTGCCAGCAGGTACCTGATGCCAAACACTGAAGCTTTCTTT	CASRYLMPNTEAFF
.	TRBJ2-3	TRBV19	few	TGTGCCAGTAGTCCCAGTATAAGAAGGAAAGGAACGACAGATACGCAGTATTTT	CASSPSIRRKGTTDTQYF
.	TRBJ1-2	TRBV29-1	few	TGCAGCGTTGAACAGTATAATGCTGGCTACACCTTC	CSVEQYNAGYTF
TRBD1	TRBJ1-1	TRBV7-8	once	TGTGCCAGCAGCTCCGTCCCGACAGGGCCTGAAGCTTTCTTT	CASSSVPTGPEAFF
.	TRBJ1-1	TRBV27	.	TGTGCCAGCAGTTTCTCCAGGGGCACTGAAGCTTTCTTT	CASSFSRGTEAFF
.	TRBJ1-1	TRBV4-1	few	TGCGCCAGTTGGCCGGGGAGAGGGACTGAAGCTTTCTTT	CASWPGRGTEAFF
.	TRBJ1-1	TRBV4-1	.	TGCGCCAGCAGCCAAGATGTCTACACTGAAGCTTTCTTT	CASSQDVYTEAFF
TRBD1	TRBJ1-1	TRBV7-6	once	TGTGCCAGCAGCTTAGAGGGACAGGGATCGAACACTGAAGCTTTCTTT	CASSLEGQGSNTEAFF
TRBD1	TRBJ1-5	TRBV27	many	TGTGCCAGCCTACCCCAGGGGGCCTTAAATCAGCCCCAGCATTTT	CASLPQGALNQPQHF
.	TRBJ2-7	TRBV4-1	many	TGCGCCAGCAGCCATCTGGACGGCTCCTACGAGCAGTACTTC	CASSHLDGSYEQYF
TRBD1	TRBJ1-2	TRBV7-2	.	TGTGCCAGCAGCCACCCGGGACAGGGGATCTATGGCTACACCTTC	CASSHPGQGIYGYTF
.	TRBJ2-2	TRBV10-3	few	TGTGCCATCTGGGGGGCCGGGGAGCTGTTTTTT	CAIWGAGELFF
.	TRBJ2-1	TRBV12-3/TRBV12-4	many	TGTGCCAGCAGTTTAGGCTGGGGATCCTACAATGAGCAGTTCTTC	CASSLGWGSYNEQFF
.	TRBJ2-5	TRBV6-1	few	TGTGCCAGCAGTGAACTGGGTGGTCGGGAGACCCAGTACTTC	CASSELGGRETQYF
.	TRBJ2-7	TRBV6-5	.	TGTGCCAGCAAACTAGGGGTGGAGTACTTC	CASKLGVEYF
.	TRBJ2-3	TRBV7-2	.	TGTGCCAGCGCCATTCCGGGGCAAACAGATACGCAGTATTTT	CASAIPGQTDTQYF
TRBD1	TRBJ2-7	TRBV7-9	.	TGTGCCAGCTCCGGGACAGATGATTCCTACGAGCAGTACTTC	CASSGTDDSYEQYF
TRBD1	TRBJ1-4	TRBV7-9	.	TGTGCCAGCAGCACGGGGACAGGGGGCAGAATGAATGAAAAACTGTTTTTT	CASSTGTGGRMNEKLFF
.	TRBJ2-7	TRBV7-8	.	TGTGCCAGCAGCTTAGGACAGAGAAATGAGGACGAGCAGTACTTC	CASSLGQRNEDEQYF
.	TRBJ1-4	TRBV4-1	.	TGCGCCAGCAGCCGTCTTTCGACACCAACTAATGAAAAACTGTTTTTT	CASSRLSTPTNEKLFF
TRBD1	TRBJ2-1	TRBV5-1	.	TGCGCCAGCAGCTTGGCCGACAGGGGACTCTACAATGAGCAGTTCTTC	CASSLADRGLYNEQFF
TRBD1	TRBJ1-2	TRBV12-3/TRBV12-4	.	TGTGCCAGCCGGGGGGCGACAGGGGGCTTCTATGGCTACACCTTC	CASRGATGGFYGYTF
.	TRBJ1-1	TRBV7-6	few	TGTGCCAGCAGCTTAGAGACAGGGAACACTGAAGCTTTCTTT	CASSLETGNTEAFF
TRBD1	TRBJ2-1	TRBV7-9	.	TGTGCCAGCAGCCCGGCGGGACAGGGGGGCAATGAGCAGTTCTTC	CASSPAGQGGNEQFF
TRBD1	TRBJ1-4	TRBV12-3/TRBV12-4	few	TGTGCCAGCACCCATATAGGGACAGACGAAAAACTGTTTTTT	CASTHIGTDEKLFF
.	TRBJ2-7	TRBV7-9	many	TGTGCCAGCAGCCCCCATGGGGAGCAGTACTTC	CASSPHGEQYF
.	TRBJ1-2	TRBV27	few	TGTGCCAGCAGCGCCACAGGGAACTATGGCTACACCTTC	CASSATGNYGYTF
TRBD2	TRBJ2-3	TRBV20-1	.	TGCAGTGCTAGACGGACCCTAGCGGGAAATGACACAGATACGCAGTATTTT	CSARRTLAGNDTDTQYF
TRBD1	TRBJ2-7	TRBV6-1	.	TGTGCCAGCAGACTGGGACAGCCCTACGAGCAGTACTTC	CASRLGQPYEQYF
.	TRBJ2-7	TRBV7-6	few	TGTGCCAGCAGCTTAAGATGGGGGGGCTCGGGTTACGAGCAGTACTTC	CASSLRWGGSGYEQYF
.	TRBJ1-5	TRBV6-1	.	TGTGCCACCGAGGTATTGGAGCCCCAGCATTTT	CATEVLEPQHF
.	TRBJ1-1	TRBV5-6	.	TGTGCCAGCAGATGGGGGTCCACTGAAGCTTTCTTT	CASRWGSTEAFF
TRBD1	TRBJ2-7	TRBV5-1	.	TGCGCCAGCAACGAAGGCGGGACAGGGGCCTACGAGCAGTACTTC	CASNEGGTGAYEQYF
TRBD1	TRBJ2-7	TRBV7-9	.	TGTGCCAGCAGCGGCCGGGACAGGTTACCCTACGAGCAGTACTTC	CASSGRDRLPYEQYF
TRBD1	TRBJ1-2	TRBV6-5	.	TGTGCCAGCAGTTACTCGTCCACAGGGGGCCCATACAACTATGGCTACACCTTC	CASSYSSTGGPYNYGYTF
.	TRBJ2-3	TRBV15	.	TGTGCCACCAGCACTAGCACGGGGGATACGCAGTATTTT	CATSTSTGDTQYF
.	TRBJ1-2	TRBV4-3	.	TGCGCCAGCAGTGGGTCCGAGGGAGGGTGGAGAGGCTACACCTTC	CASSGSEGGWRGYTF
.	TRBJ1-6	TRBV7-9	.	TGTGCCAGCGGAGCTTTATTAGTTATAGGGGATGGATCACCCCTCCACTTT	CASGALLVIGDGSPLHF
.	TRBJ2-7	TRBV7-6	few	TGTGCCAGCAGCTTAGAGGGTGACTCCTACGAGCAGTACTTC	CASSLEGDSYEQYF
.	TRBJ1-1	TRBV7-3	few	TGTGCCAGCAGCTTATCTAATGGAGCTTTCTTT	CASSLSNGAFF
.	TRBJ1-1	TRBV7-9	few	TGTGCCAGCCGGGAGGGCAGGGGCTTGAACACTGAAGCTTTCTTT	CASREGRGLNTEAFF
.	TRBJ2-1	TRBV11-3	.	TGTGCCAGCAGCGAAGACAATGAGCAGTTCTTC	CASSEDNEQFF
TRBD1	TRBJ1-6	TRBV7-8	few	TGTGCCAGCAGCACCCCGGGACAGGGGCCCTATAATTCACCCCTCCACTTT	CASSTPGQGPYNSPLHF
.	TRBJ1-5	TRBV28	.	TGTGCCAGCAGTTTCACCCAGGGCGATCAGCCCCAGCATTTT	CASSFTQGDQPQHF
TRBD1	TRBJ2-7	TRBV15	.	TGTGCCACCAGCAGAGATGGTGGGACAGTGGATACCTACGAGCAGTACTTC	CATSRDGGTVDTYEQYF
.	TRBJ1-1	TRBV4-1	.	TGCGCCAGCAGCCCATTTGGGGACGTGGGCACTGAAGCTTTCTTT	CASSPFGDVGTEAFF
TRBD1	TRBJ2-7	TRBV4-3	once	TGCGCCAGCAGCCAGGACCGGACAGGGAACTCCTACGAGCAGTACTTC	CASSQDRTGNSYEQYF
.	TRBJ1-1	TRBV28	.	TGTGCCAGCAGTTTTCCCTTGGCAGGGCTGAACACTGAAGCTTTCTTT	CASSFPLAGLNTEAFF
.	TRBJ1-2	TRBV7-2	.	TGTGCCAGCAGCTTATCATGGGATGGCTACACCTTC	CASSLSWDGYTF
TRBD1	TRBJ2-2	TRBV7-9	few	TGTGCCAGCAGCAGAGGGGCGACAGGGGGCACCGGGGAGCTGTTTTTT	CASSRGATGGTGELFF